A single sample is the source of the 17 T cell receptor beta chains below, sequenced in a study of blood T cell repertoires in COVID-19. The table came from immunoSEQ multiplex PCR; TCRdb's copy has only in-frame clones and leaves some out. The data contain 250,000 to 300,000 clones, roughly 80% of them singletons. Material for sequencing was PBMCs or T cells enriched from blood (not recorded which). Source of these receptors: a man between 35 and 55 years old who had been exposed to COVID-19.

This clone was found a few times. V gene TRBV6-5 combines with J gene TRBJ2-7, with D possibly TRBD2 on 5 matching bases. The CDR3 loop spans 13 amino acids. Germline V gene sequence: CDR1 MNHEY, CDR2 SVGAGI. The V gene lost 6 bases and the J gene lost 3 bases, with 12 bases spanning the gap. The CDR3 DNA is TGTGCCAGCAGCTTAGCGAAAGTCTACGAGCAGTACTTC. Translating gives CASSLAKVYEQYF.

A single count supports this clone. The chain links TRBV19 to TRBJ2-4; 7 bases agree with TRBD2. Germline V CDR1 and CDR2: LNHDA, SQIVND (reference sequence). The CDR3 spans 12 residues. After removal of 8 bases from V and 7 bases from J, the junction contained 5 bases not matched to a gene. CDR3 residues: CASFGGENIQYF. The CDR3 DNA is TGTGCCAGTTTTGGGGGGGAGAACATTCAGTACTTC.

This rearrangement joins TRBV5-1 to TRBJ2-5; TRBD2 matches 7 bases. The CDR3 totals 13 residues. V gave up 8 bases and J gave up 1 base; unmatched junction bases: 5. CDR1 SGHRS and CDR2 YFSETQ come from the germline V gene. In nucleotides, the CDR3 is TGCGCCAGTCAGCGGGACCGCCAAGAGACCCAGTACTTC. This gives the protein CASQRDRQETQYF.

V gene TRBV12-5 combines with J gene TRBJ1-1; D is perhaps TRBD1 (6 bases). The CDR3 is 12 amino acids. V was shortened by 5 bases and J by 7 bases, with 11 bases between the two germline ends. CDR1 is LGHNT, CDR2 FRNRAP, per germline. CDR3 sequence reads: CASGPRTVEAFF. For the CDR3, the DNA is TGTGCTAGTGGTCCAAGGACAGTTGAAGCTTTCTTT.

This sequence joins TRBV6-5 and TRBJ2-2; 8 bases agree with TRBD2. V lost 6 bases to trimming and J lost 8 bases; unmatched junction nucleotides: 5. Germline V gene sequence: CDR1 MNHEY, CDR2 SVGAGI. This CDR3 is built from 13 residues. The CDR3 here is CASSRSGRGELFF. DNA of the CDR3: TGTGCCAGCAGCCGCAGCGGGAGAGGGGAGCTGTTTTTT.

This rearrangement joins TRBV2 to TRBJ1-2; D is uncertain. This CDR3 spans 11 amino acids. V was trimmed by 5 bases and J by 8 bases, leaving 9 bases between them. Germline lookup yields CDR1 SNHLY and CDR2 FYNNEI. CDR3 sequence: CASSPSGGYTF. DNA for the CDR3: TGTGCCAGCAGTCCCTCCGGGGGCTACACCTTC. The whole variable domain, remainder taken from reference TRBV2 and TRBJ1-2, is EPEVTQTPSHQVTQMGQEVILRCVPISNHLYFYWYRQILGQKVEFLVSFYNNEISEKSEIFDDQFSVERPDGSNFTLKIRSTKLEDSAMYFCASSPSGGYTFGSGTRLTVV.

V usage is TRBV30 and J usage is TRBJ2-1, with a weak D call TRBD2 (5 bases). Looked up from germline, CDR1 is GTSNPN and CDR2 is SVGIG (reference sequence). V lost 5 bases and J lost 6, with 23 bases in between. The CDR3 is 16 residues long. The CDR3 DNA follows: TGTGCCTGGTTCGGGGAACACAGAACCAACCCCAATGAGCAGTTCTTC. Residues: CAWFGEHRTNPNEQFF.

This clone came up a few times. The V gene is TRBV7-9, the J gene TRBJ1-2, with 10 positions matching TRBD1. Germline V CDR1 and CDR2: SEHNR, FQNEAQ (reference sequence). V gave up 7 bases and J gave up 7 bases; unmatched junction bases: 6. CDR3 length: 13 residues. CDR3 sequence reads: CASKDRGLGGYTF. The CDR3 coding sequence is TGTGCCAGCAAAGACAGGGGGCTTGGTGGCTACACCTTC.

CDR3 sequence reads: CASSQGRRLYEQYF. The CDR3 nucleotides read TGTGCCAGCAGCCAAGGTAGGAGGCTCTACGAGCAGTACTTC. The chain has TRBV3-1 (or the pseudogene TRBV3-2) and TRBJ2-7; possibly TRBD2 for D (5 bases). Trimming left V 1 base short and J 3 bases short, with 10 bases between. The CDR3 consists of 14 residues. Germline CDR1 is LGHDT and CDR2 is YNNKEL (reference sequence).

The chain has TRBV10-2 and TRBJ2-1; TRBD2 matches 7 bases. Germline CDR1 reads WSHSY; CDR2 reads SAAADI. V lost 4 bases, J lost 5 bases, and 5 bases stayed unmatched. The CDR3 loop spans 14 amino acids. The CDR3 DNA reads TGCGCCAGCAGTGGGCGGGAGTTCGACAATGAGCAGTTCTTC. The encoded protein is CASSGREFDNEQFF.

The chain combines TRBV11-2 with TRBJ2-5; D remains unclear. This CDR3 spans 14 amino acids. The V gene lost 1 base and the J gene lost 5 bases, with 11 bases spanning the gap. Germline V gene sequence: CDR1 SGHAT, CDR2 FQNNGV. The CDR3 reads CASSLGFSLETQYF. CDR3 nucleotide sequence: TGTGCCAGCAGCTTAGGATTTAGCTTGGAGACCCAGTACTTC.

The chain is built from TRBV19 and TRBJ1-5; TRBD1 aligns across 8 bases. The CDR3 runs 13 residues. Germline trimming cut 6 bases from V and 5 bases from J; bases unmatched to any gene: 3. Per germline, CDR1 LNHDA and CDR2 SQIVND (reference sequence). The CDR3 DNA reads as TGTGCCAGTAGAACAGGGGGTCATCAGCCCCAGCATTTT. Encoded protein: CASRTGGHQPQHF. Complete variable domain (other parts from reference TRBV19 and TRBJ1-5): DGGITQSPKYLFRKEGQNVTLSCEQNLNHDAMYWYRQDPGQGLRLIYYSQIVNDFQKGDIAEGYSVSREKKESFPLTVTSAQKNPTAFYLCASRTGGHQPQHFGDGTRLSIL.

The CDR3 nucleotides are TGTGCCTGGAGTGAGATGCGCGGTGGCTACACCTTC. This translates into CAWSEMRGGYTF. The chain links TRBV30 to TRBJ1-2, with D unclear. V was trimmed by 1 base and J by 7 bases, leaving 10 bases between them. This CDR3 comprises 12 residues. Germline V gives CDR1 GTSNPN, CDR2 SVGIG (reference sequence).

The chain links TRBV24-1 to TRBJ2-2, with 12 bases matching TRBD2. The V and J ends lost 7 bases and 4 bases, in that order; junction bases with no gene match: 9. The CDR3 totals 17 residues. The germline V gene encodes CDR1 KGHDR and CDR2 SFDVKD. Written as DNA, the CDR3 is TGTGCCACCAGCGGACTAGCGGGACTTTTAGGCACCGGGGAGCTGTTTTTT. Encoded protein: CATSGLAGLLGTGELFF.

This chain links TRBV6-1 with TRBJ2-3, with D perhaps TRBD2 (5 bases). Trimming shortened V by 0 bases and J by 0 bases, and 7 bases separated the two germline ends. CDR1 and CDR2 from the germline V gene are MNHNS and SASEGT. This CDR3 is built from 15 residues. The CDR3 coding sequence is TGTGCCAGCAGTGAAGCGGAGGAAAGCACAGATACGCAGTATTTT. This gives the protein CASSEAEESTDTQYF.

The V and J genes are TRBV29-1 and TRBJ2-3; D remains unclear. The CDR3 covers 14 residues. Trimming removed 1 base from V and 2 bases from J, with 10 bases in between. Germline assignment: CDR1 SQVTM and CDR2 ANQGSEA. The CDR3 coding sequence is TGCAGCGTTGAAGCTAGAAGAATCACAGATACGCAGTATTTT. Residues: CSVEARRITDTQYF.

The V call is TRBV19, the J call TRBJ2-7; TRBD1 matches at 7 bases. This CDR3 contains 14 residues. V trimming: 3 bases; J trimming: 2 bases; junction bases outside the gene matches: 4. From germline, CDR1 is LNHDA and CDR2 SQIVND (reference sequence). The CDR3 DNA follows: TGTGCCAGTAGTATCAGGCAGGGGGCCTACGAGCAGTACTTC. Protein sequence: CASSIRQGAYEQYF.